This is a list of T cell receptor beta chains from one sample in a study of T cells in Graves' hyperthyroidism and ophthalmopathy. MiXCR, applied by TCRdb to the multiplex PCR reads, yields one record per CDR3 protein. Of some 800,000 distinct CDR3 sequences in the sample, more than 30% were seen once. Material for sequencing was blood. These receptors were obtained from a man aged 18 to 30 with Graves' hyperthyroidism. Both conserved end residues are part of each CDR3. D genes are given only for firm matches. Not all rows give a size; the values are once, few, many and, for expanded clones, a class.

CDR3	DNA	J	size	D	V
CASGSGENTIYF	TGTGCTAGTGGTTCAGGGGAGAACACCATATATTTT	TRBJ1-3	NA	NA	TRBV12-5
CASSDRGVNSPLHF	TGCGCCAGCAGTGATCGGGGGGTTAATTCACCCCTCCACTTT	TRBJ1-6	NA	NA	TRBV10-2
CASSEGVGRVGPEAFF	TGTGCCAGCAGTGAAGGGGTAGGAAGGGTAGGGCCTGAAGCTTTCTTT	TRBJ1-1	few	NA	TRBV2
CSARHSGSSYEQYF	TGCAGTGCTAGACATAGCGGGAGTTCCTACGAGCAGTACTTC	TRBJ2-7	few	TRBD2	TRBV20-1
CASTPLAEETQYF	TGTGCCAGCACACCTCTAGCGGAAGAGACCCAGTACTTC	TRBJ2-5	NA	TRBD2	TRBV25-1
CASSPLDGTKLVF	TGTGCCAGCAGCCCCTTAGACGGGACTAAGTTGGTTTTT	TRBJ1-4	many	NA	TRBV7-6
CASSSGVQRGSYEQYF	TGTGCCAGCAGTTCAGGTGTGCAGCGGGGCTCCTACGAGCAGTACTTC	TRBJ2-7	few	TRBD2	TRBV6-5
CSVHHENTIYF	TGCAGCGTCCATCATGAAAACACCATATATTTT	TRBJ1-3	NA	NA	TRBV29-1
CASSASSNTEAFF	TGTGCCAGCAGTGCCAGCAGCAACACTGAAGCTTTCTTT	TRBJ1-1	NA	NA	TRBV6-1
CASTLRLGTEAFF	TGCGCCAGCACCCTACGGCTTGGCACTGAAGCTTTCTTT	TRBJ1-1	few	NA	TRBV4-1